These T cell receptor beta chains were read from a single sample in a study of T cell repertoires in cytomegalovirus infection. MiXCR, run by TCRdb on the reads, gives a single entry per CDR3 protein. This table holds almost 300,000 distinct CDR3 sequences, about 9.2% found once. Sample: PBMCs. These TCRs come from a human donor in good health (CMV status not recorded). Some clones in this sample may be carry-over from other donors' samples. Both conserved end residues are part of each CDR3. D genes are given only for firm matches. Clone size, where shown, is once, few, many, or a class for clones that have expanded.

D,J,size,V,CDR3,DNA
TRBD1,TRBJ1-1,many,TRBV7-2,CASSPPGQGVTAFF,TGTGCCAGCAGCCCACCGGGACAGGGGGTGACAGCTTTCTTT
-,TRBJ2-3,many,TRBV20-1,CSANSGGLVGRKGDTQYF,TGCAGTGCCAATTCCGGTGGTCTAGTTGGGCGCAAGGGAGATACGCAGTATTTT
-,TRBJ2-5,-,TRBV29-1,CSVDSRETQYF,TGCAGCGTTGATTCCCGAGAGACCCAGTACTTC
-,TRBJ2-1,many,TRBV12-3/TRBV12-4,CASTYLGGPEEQFF,TGTGCCAGCACTTACCTCGGGGGGCCGGAAGAGCAGTTCTTC
-,TRBJ1-1,-,TRBV5-1,CASSLMGNMNTEAFF,TGCGCCAGCAGCTTGATGGGGAACATGAACACTGAAGCTTTCTTT
-,TRBJ1-1,-,TRBV29-1,CSAERSGKGRTEAFF,TGCAGCGCCGAGCGGAGTGGAAAAGGGCGCACTGAAGCTTTCTTT
TRBD1,TRBJ1-6,-,TRBV2,CASRLSEGANSPLHF,TGTGCCAGCAGACTTTCCGAGGGGGCCAATTCACCCCTCCACTTT
TRBD2,TRBJ2-1,many,TRBV6-4,CASSQASYLAGGRNEQFF,TGTGCCAGCAGCCAAGCCTCCTATCTAGCGGGGGGGCGGAATGAGCAGTTCTTC
-,TRBJ2-5,many,TRBV28,CASSLVGGTQETQYF,TGTGCCAGCAGTTTAGTGGGGGGCACCCAAGAGACCCAGTACTTC
TRBD1,TRBJ2-5,many,TRBV7-2,CASSSKRDRGFQETQYF,TGTGCCAGCAGCTCGAAACGGGACAGGGGATTCCAAGAGACCCAGTACTTC
-,TRBJ1-6,many,TRBV25-1,CASSEYQRGGGNSPLHF,TGTGCCAGCAGTGAATACCAGAGGGGGGGAGGTAATTCACCCCTCCACTTT
-,TRBJ2-1,few,TRBV28,CASSPPGSRRYNEQFF,TGTGCCAGCAGTCCCCCGGGATCGCGGAGGTACAATGAGCAGTTCTTC
-,TRBJ2-1,many,TRBV7-3,CASGIDSEQFF,TGTGCCAGCGGCATCGACTCTGAGCAGTTCTTC
-,TRBJ1-1,many,TRBV5-5,CASSLYREDTEAFF,TGTGCCAGCAGCTTGTACAGGGAAGACACTGAAGCTTTCTTT
-,TRBJ2-2,many,TRBV29-1,CSVAPPTSNTGELFF,TGCAGCGTTGCTCCCCCAACCTCGAACACCGGGGAGCTGTTTTTT
-,TRBJ2-1,-,TRBV20-1,CSARDPGGDYNEQFF,TGCAGTGCTAGAGATCCCGGGGGCGACTACAATGAGCAGTTCTTC
TRBD1,TRBJ2-3,-,TRBV7-9,CASSSGGTSTDTQYF,TGTGCCAGCAGCTCAGGGGGAACTAGCACAGATACGCAGTATTTT
-,TRBJ1-2,-,TRBV20-1,CSARLNDGHYGYTF,TGCAGTGCTAGATTAAACGACGGGCACTATGGCTACACCTTC
-,TRBJ2-6,few,TRBV7-9,CASSDTGSGGANVLTF,TGTGCCAGCAGCGACACAGGGTCAGGAGGGGCCAACGTCCTGACTTTC
-,TRBJ1-2,many,TRBV6-6,CASSYSGVGVGFSDYGYTF,TGTGCCAGCAGTTACTCGGGGGTGGGGGTAGGATTTTCGGACTATGGCTACACCTTC
-,TRBJ1-2,many,TRBV28,CASSYGHILNYGYTF,TGTGCCAGCAGTTACGGACACATCTTAAACTATGGCTACACCTTC
-,TRBJ2-1,once,TRBV5-6,CASSSTFAGSNEQFF,TGTGCCAGCAGCTCTACGTTTGCGGGCTCGAATGAGCAGTTCTTC
-,TRBJ1-4,many,TRBV11-2,CASSFLTLKNEKLFF,TGTGCCAGCAGCTTTCTGACACTCAAAAATGAAAAACTGTTTTTT
TRBD1,TRBJ1-1,many,TRBV6-6,CASSRRQGSDTEAFF,TGTGCCAGCAGCCGAAGACAGGGAAGCGACACTGAAGCTTTCTTT
-,TRBJ1-1,many,TRBV5-1,CASSTEDGNTEAFF,TGCGCCAGCAGCACAGAGGACGGGAACACTGAAGCTTTCTTT
-,TRBJ2-3,few,TRBV28,CASSYTLGPGTDTQYF,TGTGCCAGCAGTTATACCCTGGGACCTGGCACAGATACGCAGTATTTT
TRBD2,TRBJ2-3,many,TRBV20-1,CSARTLAGYTDTQYF,TGCAGTGCTAGAACACTAGCGGGGTACACAGATACGCAGTATTTT
TRBD2,TRBJ2-7,many,TRBV18,CASSLEAGVGSYEQYF,TGTGCCAGCTCACTAGAAGCGGGGGTAGGCTCCTACGAGCAGTACTTC
TRBD1,TRBJ2-5,many,TRBV6-5,CASSPTGKETQYF,TGTGCCAGCAGTCCGACAGGGAAAGAGACCCAGTACTTC
TRBD1,TRBJ2-1,few,TRBV12-3/TRBV12-4,CASSLQGEDEQFF,TGTGCCAGCAGTTTGCAGGGGGAAGATGAGCAGTTCTTC
-,TRBJ1-6,many,TRBV12-3/TRBV12-4,CASSGVGGSSYNSPLHF,TGTGCCAGCAGCGGCGTGGGAGGGAGCTCCTATAATTCACCCCTCCACTTT
TRBD1,TRBJ2-5,many,TRBV7-9,CASSLRGQAEETQYF,TGTGCCAGCAGCTTAAGGGGGCAGGCCGAAGAGACCCAGTACTTC
TRBD1,TRBJ2-2,many,TRBV12-3/TRBV12-4,CASSRDRNTGELFF,TGTGCCAGCAGCCGGGACAGGAACACCGGGGAGCTGTTTTTT
-,TRBJ1-1,many,TRBV7-9,CASSRDSAVTEAFF,TGTGCCAGCAGCCGCGACAGCGCCGTCACTGAAGCTTTCTTT
TRBD1,TRBJ1-1,many,TRBV7-3,CASSLGDRGEAFF,TGTGCCAGCAGCTTAGGGGACAGGGGCGAAGCTTTCTTT
-,TRBJ2-3,many,TRBV28,CAIEERVTDTQYF,TGTGCCATCGAAGAGAGGGTAACAGATACGCAGTATTTT
TRBD2,TRBJ2-1,many,TRBV6-2/TRBV6-3,CASRGYFGGFDEQFF,TGTGCCAGCAGAGGCTATTTCGGGGGGTTCGATGAGCAGTTCTTC
TRBD1,TRBJ1-5,many,TRBV4-2,CASSHGDRASNQPQHF,TGTGCCAGCAGCCACGGTGACAGGGCGAGCAATCAGCCCCAGCATTTT
-,TRBJ1-1,many,TRBV6-5,CASSYGQVGEAFF,TGTGCCAGCAGTTACGGGCAGGTCGGTGAAGCTTTCTTT
-,TRBJ2-2,few,TRBV29-1,CSRLPGRRTGELFF,TGCAGCCGTCTCCCGGGGCGGAGGACCGGGGAGCTGTTTTTT
TRBD1,TRBJ2-1,many,TRBV20-1,CSPRWGQGGNEQFF,TGCAGCCCTCGATGGGGACAGGGGGGCAATGAGCAGTTCTTC
-,TRBJ1-1,-,TRBV20-1,CSAKGMSLAEAFF,TGCAGTGCTAAAGGGATGTCCCTCGCGGAAGCTTTCTTT
-,TRBJ2-1,few,TRBV6-6,CASSYRVNNEQFF,TGTGCCAGCAGTTACCGGGTTAACAATGAGCAGTTCTTC
-,TRBJ1-4,many,TRBV23-1,CASSQARGGDEKLFF,TGCGCCAGCAGTCAAGCACGCGGGGGGGACGAAAAACTGTTTTTT
TRBD2,TRBJ2-5,many,TRBV7-9,CASSYAGTSRRQTQYF,TGTGCCAGCAGCTACGCCGGGACTAGCAGGCGACAGACCCAGTACTTC